This T cell receptor beta chain was identified in a study of blood T cells in healthy people across ages. Concerning this clonotype: Its antigen is not known.

Study-wide results and limits: Relative to aged donors, long-lived donors carried more naive CD4+ cells and displayed higher diversity.

Together with a sample-barcoded 5' primer, a J-beta primer mix was included in a second PCR lasting roughly 6 to 12 cycles. TCRdb fed the 5' RACE reads into MiXCR, producing one record per CDR3 protein. This sample yields some 1.6 million distinct CDR3 sequences, of which 34% are seen a single time; 11% belongs to the top ten. With V trimmed by 3 bases and J by 5 bases, 7 bases remained unmatched. The CDR3 loop spans 16 amino acids. Sequencing input: blood. The receptor comes from a woman younger than 45 in good health. The chain couples TRBV12-3 or TRBV12-4 to TRBJ2-3; 11 nucleotides align to TRBD2. The CDR3 loop is CASSFYSGGARDTQYF. CDR3 sequence (DNA): TGTGCCAGCAGTTTCTATAGCGGGGGGGCGAGAGATACGCAGTATTTT.